Listed below are T cell receptor beta chains from one sample, sequenced in a study of T-cell memory formation after mild COVID-19. A single record per CDR3 protein comes from TCRdb applying MiXCR to the 5' RACE reads. The data show 340,000 or so distinct CDR3 sequences, around 13% seen once. Sequencing was performed on PBMCs or a T cell subset sorted from them (not recorded which). These receptors all stem from a man aged 18 to 29 who had mild COVID-19 (a few samples of this study predate the infection). Cell type and time point are not known. CDR3s include the opening cysteine and the closing phenylalanine or tryptophan. The D gene is left open where the match is weak. Rows may omit the clone size; those that give it use once, few, many or a size class.

j_gene: TRBJ2-3; abundance: -; v_gene: TRBV12-3/TRBV12-4; d_gene: -; CDR3nt: TGTGCCAGCAAAGAGGGATTAAGCACAGATACGCAGTATTTT; CDR3aa: CASKEGLSTDTQYF
j_gene: TRBJ2-3; abundance: many; v_gene: TRBV7-3; d_gene: -; CDR3nt: TGTGCCAGCAGCTTAACGGTGGCCTCCGTCAAGTATTTT; CDR3aa: CASSLTVASVKYF
j_gene: TRBJ2-1; abundance: few; v_gene: TRBV7-2; d_gene: -; CDR3nt: TGTGCCAGCAGTCCTGGGCCGGGGGTATCGAATGAGCAGTTCTTC; CDR3aa: CASSPGPGVSNEQFF
j_gene: TRBJ2-1; abundance: few; v_gene: TRBV5-6; d_gene: TRBD2; CDR3nt: TGTGCCAGCAGCCGGGGACTAGCGGGTTCCTACAATGAGCAGTTCTTC; CDR3aa: CASSRGLAGSYNEQFF
j_gene: TRBJ2-3; abundance: medium-sized; v_gene: TRBV3-1; d_gene: -; CDR3nt: TGTGCCAGCAGCCAACTAACTTGGGAGGGACAGGGCTTAGCGGGGTCCACAGATACGCAGTATTTT; CDR3aa: CASSQLTWEGQGLAGSTDTQYF
j_gene: TRBJ2-5; abundance: few; v_gene: TRBV12-3/TRBV12-4; d_gene: TRBD1; CDR3nt: TGTGCCAGCAGAAAGGCCGGGACAGGGGGCGAGACCCAGTACTTC; CDR3aa: CASRKAGTGGETQYF
j_gene: TRBJ2-3; abundance: -; v_gene: TRBV7-3; d_gene: -; CDR3nt: TGTGCCAGCAGTCCAAGCCAGGCGAGCACAGATACGCAGTATTTT; CDR3aa: CASSPSQASTDTQYF
j_gene: TRBJ1-2; abundance: -; v_gene: TRBV7-6; d_gene: -; CDR3nt: TGTGCCAGCAGCCTAACTTCGGACAGCTTATATGGCTACACCTTC; CDR3aa: CASSLTSDSLYGYTF
j_gene: TRBJ1-2; abundance: -; v_gene: TRBV12-3/TRBV12-4; d_gene: -; CDR3nt: TGTGCCAGCAGGCTTAGGCAGGACAACTATGGCTACACCTTC; CDR3aa: CASRLRQDNYGYTF
j_gene: TRBJ2-3; abundance: -; v_gene: TRBV29-1; d_gene: TRBD2; CDR3nt: TGCAGCGTTGACGAAGGGACTAGCGGTAGCACAGATACGCAGTATTTT; CDR3aa: CSVDEGTSGSTDTQYF
j_gene: TRBJ2-7; abundance: few; v_gene: TRBV11-2; d_gene: TRBD1; CDR3nt: TGTGCCAGCAGTTCCACACCGACAGGGGTCCACGAGCAGTACTTC; CDR3aa: CASSSTPTGVHEQYF
j_gene: TRBJ2-5; abundance: many; v_gene: TRBV29-1; d_gene: -; CDR3nt: TGCAGCGTCGAACCCCGAGGGGTGGGAGAGACCCAGTACTTC; CDR3aa: CSVEPRGVGETQYF
j_gene: TRBJ2-5; abundance: few; v_gene: TRBV28; d_gene: TRBD1; CDR3nt: TGTGCCGGATCCGGACAGGGGGCGAGGGAGACCCAGTACTTC; CDR3aa: CAGSGQGARETQYF
j_gene: TRBJ2-3; abundance: -; v_gene: TRBV11-1; d_gene: -; CDR3nt: TGTGCCAGCACGCCGGGTTGGGCAGATACGCAGTATTTT; CDR3aa: CASTPGWADTQYF
j_gene: TRBJ2-3; abundance: -; v_gene: TRBV7-8; d_gene: -; CDR3nt: TGTGCCAGCACCATCCGAGTTCCTTCAAAAGGGGGCACAGATACGCAGTATTTT; CDR3aa: CASTIRVPSKGGTDTQYF
j_gene: TRBJ2-7; abundance: few; v_gene: TRBV27; d_gene: TRBD1; CDR3nt: TGTGCCAGCAGTCGACTTCAGGACAGGGGAGGTGAGCAGTACTTC; CDR3aa: CASSRLQDRGGEQYF
j_gene: TRBJ2-7; abundance: -; v_gene: TRBV12-5; d_gene: TRBD1; CDR3nt: TGTGCTAGTGGTCCCGGGACAGGGGTCATAGAGCAGTACTTC; CDR3aa: CASGPGTGVIEQYF
j_gene: TRBJ2-5; abundance: many; v_gene: TRBV7-7; d_gene: TRBD1; CDR3nt: TGTGCTAGCAGTCGAAACACAGGGGGCGAGACCCAGTACTTC; CDR3aa: CASSRNTGGETQYF
j_gene: TRBJ2-5; abundance: -; v_gene: TRBV24-1; d_gene: -; CDR3nt: TGTGCCACCAGTGATTTGCCCCGAGGCAGGGATCAAGAGACCCAGTACTTC; CDR3aa: CATSDLPRGRDQETQYF
j_gene: TRBJ1-1; abundance: few; v_gene: TRBV7-2; d_gene: -; CDR3nt: TGTGCCAGCAGCCCTGGGGGGGGTCCTGAAGCTTTCTTT; CDR3aa: CASSPGGGPEAFF
j_gene: TRBJ2-1; abundance: few; v_gene: TRBV5-8; d_gene: TRBD2; CDR3nt: TGTGCCAGCAGCGCGAGCGGGAGCTCCTACAATGAGCAGTTCTTC; CDR3aa: CASSASGSSYNEQFF
j_gene: TRBJ2-3; abundance: few; v_gene: TRBV20-1; d_gene: -; CDR3nt: TGCAGTGCTAGAGGGCCTCTCTACCAATCCCCAGATACGCAGTATTTT; CDR3aa: CSARGPLYQSPDTQYF
j_gene: TRBJ2-1; abundance: -; v_gene: TRBV20-1; d_gene: -; CDR3nt: TGCAGTGCTAGACCAGGCATGGCTAATGAGCAGTTCTTC; CDR3aa: CSARPGMANEQFF
j_gene: TRBJ2-1; abundance: -; v_gene: TRBV20-1; d_gene: -; CDR3nt: TGCAGTGCTAGTTCCCCAGGTTACAATGAGCAGTTCTTC; CDR3aa: CSASSPGYNEQFF
j_gene: TRBJ2-5; abundance: -; v_gene: TRBV29-1; d_gene: -; CDR3nt: TGCAGCGGACCTGACCCCCGCCTACAAGAGACCCAGTACTTC; CDR3aa: CSGPDPRLQETQYF
j_gene: TRBJ1-1; abundance: few; v_gene: TRBV7-6; d_gene: -; CDR3nt: TGTGCCAGCAGCCCGGTGACAGGTTTGAACACTGAAGCTTTCTTT; CDR3aa: CASSPVTGLNTEAFF
j_gene: TRBJ2-4; abundance: few; v_gene: TRBV7-2; d_gene: -; CDR3nt: TGTGCCAGCAGCTTCGTGGCAGTACTAGCCAAAAACATTCAGTACTTC; CDR3aa: CASSFVAVLAKNIQYF
j_gene: TRBJ1-1; abundance: -; v_gene: TRBV20-1; d_gene: -; CDR3nt: TGCAGTGCTAGATCCCAACTGAACACTGAAGCTTTCTTT; CDR3aa: CSARSQLNTEAFF
j_gene: TRBJ1-4; abundance: -; v_gene: TRBV2; d_gene: -; CDR3nt: TGTGCCAGCAGCCCCCGGGGGGGTGGTGAAAAACTGTTTTTT; CDR3aa: CASSPRGGGEKLFF
j_gene: TRBJ2-1; abundance: many; v_gene: TRBV7-2; d_gene: -; CDR3nt: TGTGCCATCGAGGATAGAAACTACAATGAGCAGTTCTTC; CDR3aa: CAIEDRNYNEQFF
j_gene: TRBJ2-5; abundance: few; v_gene: TRBV28; d_gene: -; CDR3nt: TGTGCCAGCAGTACAGGTCCCGCGGGAGAGACCCAGTACTTC; CDR3aa: CASSTGPAGETQYF
j_gene: TRBJ1-2; abundance: few; v_gene: TRBV18; d_gene: -; CDR3nt: TGTGCCAGCTCACCACTAACAGGACCGAATGGCTACACCTTC; CDR3aa: CASSPLTGPNGYTF
j_gene: TRBJ2-2; abundance: -; v_gene: TRBV12-3/TRBV12-4; d_gene: TRBD1; CDR3nt: TGTGCCAGCAGTTTCCGGCAGGGGGCTATCGGGGAGCTGTTTTTT; CDR3aa: CASSFRQGAIGELFF
j_gene: TRBJ1-1; abundance: few; v_gene: TRBV24-1; d_gene: TRBD1; CDR3nt: TGTGCCACCAGTGACGAGACAGGGAAGAACACTGAAGCTTTCTTT; CDR3aa: CATSDETGKNTEAFF
j_gene: TRBJ2-1; abundance: -; v_gene: TRBV7-3; d_gene: -; CDR3nt: TGTGCCAGCAGCTTAACGAGCCGGGGGCTGGGGGAGCAGTTCTTC; CDR3aa: CASSLTSRGLGEQFF
j_gene: TRBJ2-7; abundance: many; v_gene: TRBV5-6; d_gene: TRBD2; CDR3nt: TGTGCCAGCAGCTTTCTCACCCGGGGGGAGTACGAGCAGTACTTC; CDR3aa: CASSFLTRGEYEQYF
j_gene: TRBJ2-5; abundance: -; v_gene: TRBV5-1; d_gene: TRBD2; CDR3nt: TGCGCCAGCAGCTTGGGACTAGCGAATTTCCAGACCCAGTACTTC; CDR3aa: CASSLGLANFQTQYF
j_gene: TRBJ2-3; abundance: many; v_gene: TRBV5-1; d_gene: -; CDR3nt: TGCGCCAGCAGCTTGGAAGGCAGGGATCCAGATACGCAGTATTTT; CDR3aa: CASSLEGRDPDTQYF
j_gene: TRBJ2-2; abundance: -; v_gene: TRBV28; d_gene: -; CDR3nt: TGTGCCAGCAGTTTATCAGCAGGGGGAGGCGGGGAGCTGTTTTTT; CDR3aa: CASSLSAGGGGELFF
j_gene: TRBJ2-1; abundance: few; v_gene: TRBV6-2/TRBV6-3; d_gene: -; CDR3nt: TGTGCCAGCAGCAATACTAGAGGCGAGCAGTTCTTC; CDR3aa: CASSNTRGEQFF
j_gene: TRBJ1-3; abundance: -; v_gene: TRBV5-1; d_gene: -; CDR3nt: TGCGCCAGCAGCGTGGAATCGTCTGGAAACACCATATATTTT; CDR3aa: CASSVESSGNTIYF
j_gene: TRBJ2-7; abundance: -; v_gene: TRBV5-6; d_gene: -; CDR3nt: TGTGCCAGCAGCTTGGTCCAGGGCTCCTACGAGCAGTACTTC; CDR3aa: CASSLVQGSYEQYF
j_gene: TRBJ1-1; abundance: -; v_gene: TRBV9; d_gene: -; CDR3nt: TGTGCCAGCAGCCAAGGGTGGAACACTGAAGCTTTCTTT; CDR3aa: CASSQGWNTEAFF
j_gene: TRBJ2-7; abundance: many; v_gene: TRBV10-2; d_gene: -; CDR3nt: TGCGCCAGCAGTGGGGTCTACGAGCAGTACTTC; CDR3aa: CASSGVYEQYF
j_gene: TRBJ1-6; abundance: few; v_gene: TRBV20-1; d_gene: -; CDR3nt: TGCAGTGCAAGGGTAGGAGGGAATTCACCCCTCCACTTT; CDR3aa: CSARVGGNSPLHF
j_gene: TRBJ2-1; abundance: -; v_gene: TRBV6-1; d_gene: TRBD1; CDR3nt: TGTGCCATTCCCCGGGACAGGTCGTACAATGAGCAGTTCTTC; CDR3aa: CAIPRDRSYNEQFF
j_gene: TRBJ1-2; abundance: -; v_gene: TRBV28; d_gene: TRBD1; CDR3nt: TGTGCCAGCAGTTTAGGCTCGGGACAGGGGGCTAGAGGCTACACCTTC; CDR3aa: CASSLGSGQGARGYTF
j_gene: TRBJ2-2; abundance: once; v_gene: TRBV20-1; d_gene: -; CDR3nt: TGCAGTGCTACGGGTCCCGGGGAGCTGTTTTTT; CDR3aa: CSATGPGELFF
j_gene: TRBJ1-1; abundance: -; v_gene: TRBV11-2; d_gene: -; CDR3nt: TGTGCCAGCAGCTCCCAAAGGGGGGCTAACACTGAAGCTTTCTTT; CDR3aa: CASSSQRGANTEAFF
j_gene: TRBJ2-7; abundance: -; v_gene: TRBV7-2; d_gene: -; CDR3nt: TGTGCCAGCAGCTTAGCGGGCGGAAGGGCTTCCTACGAGCAGTACTTC; CDR3aa: CASSLAGGRASYEQYF
j_gene: TRBJ1-2; abundance: few; v_gene: TRBV6-2/TRBV6-3; d_gene: -; CDR3nt: TGTGCCAGCAGCTACTCGCAGACAGCCAACTATGGCTACACCTTC; CDR3aa: CASSYSQTANYGYTF
j_gene: TRBJ1-2; abundance: -; v_gene: TRBV2; d_gene: -; CDR3nt: TGTGCCAGCAGTACCTACAGGGTAGACTATGGCTACACCTTC; CDR3aa: CASSTYRVDYGYTF
j_gene: TRBJ2-5; abundance: -; v_gene: TRBV9; d_gene: TRBD1; CDR3nt: TGTGCCAGCAGCGTAGCCCCGGCAGGGGGTGAGACCCAGTACTTC; CDR3aa: CASSVAPAGGETQYF